The 11 T cell receptor beta chains listed next were all sequenced from one sample in a study of blood T cell repertoires in COVID-19. The data were produced by immunoSEQ multiplex PCR, yet TCRdb's version contains in-frame clones alone and is incomplete. The sample has about 65,000 clones, 65% to 85% seen once. Source material: peripheral blood. The receptors were gathered from a human donor in a cohort sampled during active COVID-19.

The chain carries TRBV4-2 and TRBJ2-2; the match to TRBD1 covers 10 bases. CDR1 is LGHNA and CDR2 is YNFKEQ in the germline V gene. V lost 1 base to trimming and J lost 5 bases; unmatched junction nucleotides: 1. The CDR3 is 15 residues long. Here the CDR3 reads CASSQGQGATGELFF. In DNA form, the CDR3 reads TGTGCCAGCAGCCAAGGACAGGGGGCAACCGGGGAGCTGTTTTTT.

The gene calls are TRBV4-3 and TRBJ2-5; perhaps TRBD1 as D (6 bases). CDR1 is LGHNA and CDR2 is YSLEER in the germline V gene. Trimming removed 0 bases at V and 5 bases at J, with 10 bases between. The CDR3 is 14 amino acids. The CDR3 coding sequence is TGCGCCAGCAGCCAAGATTGGGGGCGGGAGACCCAGTACTTC. It yields the protein CASSQDWGRETQYF.

The table lists this clone with a count of one. This chain connects TRBV30 to TRBJ1-4; 9 positions agree with TRBD1. V shed 4 bases, J shed 7 bases, and the junction held 7 bases outside the gene matches. The CDR3 contains 14 residues. The V gene's germline CDR1 is GTSNPN and CDR2 SVGIG (reference sequence). In nucleotides, the CDR3 is TGTGCCTGGAACATACAGGGGGCGAGTGAAAAACTGTTTTTT. Protein: CAWNIQGASEKLFF.

This clone showed up just once. The chain uses TRBV7-3 and TRBJ2-6; D perhaps matches TRBD2 (5 bases). The germline V gene encodes CDR1 SGHTA and CDR2 FQGTGA. CDR3 length: 14 residues. Trimming removed 7 bases at V and 1 base at J, with 8 bases between. CDR3 coding DNA: TGTGCCAGCAAACGGGAATCTGGGGCCAACGTCCTGACTTTC. Residues: CASKRESGANVLTF.

The chain uses TRBV19 and TRBJ2-5; tentative D call: TRBD2 (5 bases). CDR1 and CDR2 (germline): LNHDA, SQIVND (reference sequence). The CDR3 length is 13 residues. Trimming stripped 5 bases from V and 5 bases from J, with 12 bases between. CDR3: CASSERARETQYF. DNA for the CDR3: TGTGCCAGTAGTGAGAGGGCGAGGGAGACCCAGTACTTC.

The V and J genes are TRBV9 and TRBJ1-2; maybe TRBD1 (5 bases). This CDR3 comprises 14 residues. Germline-derived CDR1 and CDR2 are SGDLS and YYNGEE. V was cut by 0 bases and J by 8 bases, with 14 bases left in between. CDR3 nucleotides: TGTGCCAGCAGCGTAGCGACAGCTAGGCCAGGCTACACCTTC. This encodes CASSVATARPGYTF.

This clone showed up just a few times. This chain links TRBV29-1 with TRBJ1-2, with 7 positions matching TRBD1. The junction had 5 bases not matched to a gene; V was cut back by 6 bases and J by 4 bases. Per the germline V gene, CDR1 is SQVTM and CDR2 is ANQGSEA. This CDR3 comprises 12 residues. Written as DNA, the CDR3 is TGCAGCGTGGATCAGGGGGGCTATGGCTACACCTTC. This encodes CSVDQGGYGYTF.

Only one count was recorded for this clone. This sequence joins TRBV25-1 and TRBJ2-5; 8 bases line up with TRBD1. Germline CDR1 and CDR2: MGHDK and SYGVNS. After removal of 5 bases from V and 4 bases from J, the junction contained 3 bases not matched to a gene. The CDR3 extends over 13 amino acids. The CDR3 loop is CASSLTGAETQYF. CDR3 bases: TGTGCCAGCAGTCTGACAGGGGCAGAGACCCAGTACTTC.

This clone was seen more than once but under ten times. The chain is built from TRBV27 and TRBJ1-1, with D hard to call. CDR3 length equals 18 residues. Per germline, CDR1 MNHEY and CDR2 SMNVEV (reference sequence). V shed 3 bases and J shed 0 bases, with 20 bases lying between them. CDR3 sequence reads: CASSFRGTHENLNTEAFF. DNA for the CDR3: TGTGCCAGCAGTTTTCGGGGTACCCACGAGAATTTGAACACTGAAGCTTTCTTT.

J is TRBJ2-2 and V is TRBV7-2; 11 positions match TRBD2. In germline, CDR1 is SGHTA, CDR2 FQGNSA. CDR3 length: 17 amino acids. J gave up 4 bases and V 5 bases, and 9 bases lay outside the gene matches. CDR3 region: CASSDSGGATGTGELFF. The CDR3 DNA follows: TGTGCCAGCAGCGATAGCGGGGGGGCCACGGGCACCGGGGAGCTGTTTTTT.

The J gene is TRBJ2-2, the V gene TRBV19; 9 nucleotides agree with TRBD1. The length of the CDR3 is 13 residues. The germline CDR1 and CDR2 sequences are LNHDA and SQIVND (reference sequence). Germline trimming cut 6 bases from V and 7 bases from J; bases unmatched to any gene: 3. The CDR3 is CASRGQGFGELFF. CDR3 in DNA: TGTGCCAGTAGGGGACAGGGTTTCGGGGAGCTGTTTTTT. Full variable domain (outside the CDR3, taken from reference TRBV19 and TRBJ2-2): DGGITQSPKYLFRKEGQNVTLSCEQNLNHDAMYWYRQDPGQGLRLIYYSQIVNDFQKGDIAEGYSVSREKKESFPLTVTSAQKNPTAFYLCASRGQGFGELFFGEGSRLTVL.